Below, 22 T cell receptor beta chains from the same sample are listed, as sequenced in a study of T-cell reconstitution after alpha-beta-depleted transplantation in children. Unique molecular identifiers were used to barcode this TCRbeta library. One entry per CDR3 protein, called by TCRdb with MiXCR from the PCR reads. The sample carries approximately 200,000 distinct CDR3 sequences, 5.5% to 7% recorded once. This material consisted of PBMCs, taken before TCRalphabeta/CD19-depleted stem cell transplant. These receptors all come from a girl under three years old with combined immunodeficiency, due to receive a stem cell transplant.

This clonotype was detected ten times or more. The chain carries TRBV25-1 and TRBJ2-3; D not resolved. CDR1 is MGHDK, CDR2 SYGVNS, per germline. V lost 3 bases and J lost 5, with 3 bases in between. The CDR3 length is 11 residues. The CDR3 bases are TGTGCCAGCAGTGACATAGATACGCAGTATTTT. The encoded protein is CASSDIDTQYF.

Ten or more counts support this clonotype. The chain couples TRBV27 to TRBJ2-7; tentatively, D is TRBD1 (5 bases). The CDR3 is made up of 13 amino acids. In germline, CDR1 is MNHEY, CDR2 SMNVEV (reference sequence). V dropped 2 bases and J dropped 6 bases, with 11 bases sitting between them. CDR3: CASSLGAGFEQYF. CDR3 in DNA: TGTGCCAGCAGTTTAGGGGCAGGCTTCGAGCAGTACTTC.

In regard to this clonotype: Germline and junction disagree at one end, which may indicate a read error. This chain joins TRBV3-1 and TRBJ2-3; 9 bases are shared with TRBD1. Germline V CDR1 and CDR2: LGHDT, YNNKEL (reference sequence). The CDR3 totals 17 residues. The CDR3: CACSQAGQGTWTDTQYF. Here the CDR3 DNA reads TGTGCCTGCAGCCAAGCCGGACAGGGGACTTGGACAGATACGCAGTATTTT.

This clonotype was seen only a few times. The rearrangement joins TRBV10-3 to TRBJ1-1; D is perhaps TRBD1 (5 bases). This CDR3 region has 15 residues. Germline assignment: CDR1 ENHRY and CDR2 SYGVKD. V was pared by 10 bases and J by 0 bases, with 18 bases between. In nucleotides, the CDR3 is TGTGCCACCGCCGTGGGGGGACCCTTGAACACTGAAGCTTTCTTT. Protein product: CATAVGGPLNTEAFF.

This clonotype was observed many times. The chain has TRBV3-1 and TRBJ2-7; D is perhaps TRBD1 (6 bases). Trimming pared 0 bases from V and 4 bases from J, leaving 16 bases between. The CDR3 is 16 residues long. Germline-derived CDR1 and CDR2 are LGHDT and YNNKEL (reference sequence). CDR3 protein: CASSQELLAGEYEQYF. The CDR3 region has the DNA TGTGCCAGCAGCCAAGAATTATTGGCAGGGGAATACGAGCAGTACTTC.

This clonotype was counted at least ten times. The chain has TRBV20-1 and TRBJ2-1; the match to TRBD2 covers 15 bases. Germline trimming cut 0 bases from V and 8 bases from J; bases unmatched to any gene: 2. The CDR3 is 15 residues long. The germline V gene encodes CDR1 DFQATT and CDR2 SNEGSKA (reference sequence). This chain's CDR3 is CSARDRTSGRDEQFF. The CDR3, as DNA: TGCAGTGCTAGAGATCGGACTAGCGGGAGGGATGAGCAGTTCTTC.

This clonotype was observed at least ten times. The V and J genes are TRBV11-1 and TRBJ2-7, with D possibly TRBD1 on 5 matching bases. CDR1 SGHAT and CDR2 FQDESV come from the germline V gene (reference sequence). Trimming took off 1 base at V and 6 bases at J, with 13 bases between the two ends. CDR3 length: 14 amino acids. The CDR3 DNA follows: TGTGCCAGCAGCTTAGTTACCCAGGGTACCGAGCAGTACTTC. It codes for CASSLVTQGTEQYF. Drawing the rest from reference TRBV11-1 and TRBJ2-7, the complete variable domain is EAEVAQSPRYKITEKSQAVAFWCDPISGHATLYWYRQILGQGPELLVQFQDESVVDDSQLPKDRFSAERLKGVDSTLKIQPAELGDSAMYLCASSLVTQGTEQYFGPGTRLTVT.

This clonotype was seen repeatedly, ten times or more. The V gene is TRBV15, the J gene TRBJ2-5, with D unclear. Germline values: CDR1 LNHNV, CDR2 YYDKDF (reference sequence). There are 14 residues in the CDR3. V lost 5 bases to trimming and J lost 4 bases, with 14 bases between them. CDR3 nucleotides: TGTGCCACCAGCGGTGGACGGATAGCAGAGACCCAGTACTTC. Translating gives CATSGGRIAETQYF.

In its sample, this clonotype was seen many times. This sequence joins TRBV27 and TRBJ2-1; D is possibly TRBD1 (6 bases). The CDR3 extends over 16 amino acids. V gave up 8 bases and J gave up 3 bases, with 20 bases separating them. CDR1 and CDR2 from the germline V gene are MNHEY and SMNVEV (reference sequence). Here the CDR3 DNA reads TGTGCCAGCCATACCTACAGGGAGCCTCACTACAATGAGCAGTTCTTC. The encoded protein is CASHTYREPHYNEQFF.

This clonotype was seen many times. The rearrangement links TRBV12-3 or TRBV12-4 to TRBJ2-7, with TRBD1 matching 8 bases. V trimming: 2 bases; J trimming: 4 bases; junction bases outside the gene matches: 7. The CDR3 contains 15 residues. The CDR3 protein is CASSLMGTGGYEQYF. CDR3 sequence (DNA): TGTGCCAGCAGTTTAATGGGGACAGGAGGTTACGAGCAGTACTTC.

This clonotype occurred many times. This rearrangement joins TRBV20-1 to TRBJ2-1; D gene ambiguous. The germline gives CDR1 DFQATT, CDR2 SNEGSKA (reference sequence). Trimming removed 0 bases from V and 9 bases from J, with 9 bases in between. This CDR3 spans 12 amino acids. CDR3 DNA sequence: TGCAGTGCTAGAGAGTGGATTCCTGAGCAGTTCTTC. Protein sequence: CSAREWIPEQFF.

This clonotype has ten or more counts. The chain uses TRBV29-1 and TRBJ2-5; 12 positions agree with TRBD1. Germline V gene data show CDR1 as SQVTM and CDR2 as ANQGSEA. The CDR3 runs 14 residues. After removal of 2 bases from V and 4 bases from J, the junction contained 2 bases not matched to a gene. CDR3 sequence reads: CSVEWDRGLETQYF. The DNA for the CDR3 is TGCAGCGTTGAATGGGACAGGGGGCTAGAGACCCAGTACTTC.

This clonotype was seen ten or more times. A much larger clone is a single base away; this may be a read error. V usage is TRBV7-2 and J usage is TRBJ2-7, with TRBD1 matching 7 bases. Unmatched junction bases numbered 2, after V lost 3 bases and J lost 3 bases. Germline lookup yields CDR1 SGHTA and CDR2 FQGNSA. The CDR3 extends over 13 amino acids. CDR3 nucleotides: TGTGCCAGCAGCTTGGGACAGTTCTACGAGCAGTACTTC. The encoded protein is CASSLGQFYEQYF.

This clonotype has a count of ten or more. The genes are TRBV12-3 or TRBV12-4 and TRBJ2-4; no firm D call. This CDR3 region has 13 residues. V was cut by 5 bases and J by 7 bases, with 12 bases left in between. CDR3 in DNA: TGTGCCAGCAGTCCCCGGTGGGGTAACATTCAGTACTTC. The encoded protein is CASSPRWGNIQYF.

In its sample, this clonotype was seen many times. The CDR3 region is CASSQGPNNEQFF. The CDR3 DNA sequence: TGCGCCAGCAGCCAAGGACCGAACAATGAGCAGTTCTTC. The gene calls are TRBV4-1 and TRBJ2-1; D is ambiguous. Germline V gene data show CDR1 as MGHRA and CDR2 as YSYEKL. The CDR3 has 13 amino acids. V shed 1 base and J shed 5 bases, with 6 bases lying between them.

This clonotype was recorded many times. The chain employs TRBV29-1 and TRBJ2-5; 7 bases fit TRBD2. The CDR3 length is 13 residues. Losses at the gene ends were 5 bases for V and 2 bases for J; bases not matched to a gene: 5. Germline V lookup: CDR1 SQVTM, CDR2 ANQGSEA. The CDR3 protein is CSVFAGEQETQYF. Here the CDR3 DNA reads TGCAGCGTTTTTGCGGGGGAACAAGAGACCCAGTACTTC.

The sample holds many counts of this clonotype. The gene calls are TRBV3-1 and TRBJ1-2; no clear D gene. The CDR3 is 16 amino acids. Germline V lookup: CDR1 LGHDT, CDR2 YNNKEL (reference sequence). The V gene lost 6 bases and the J gene lost 3 bases, with 20 bases spanning the gap. Here the CDR3 reads CASSLGFGGGDYGYTF. The CDR3 coding sequence is TGTGCCAGCAGTCTAGGCTTTGGCGGAGGAGACTATGGCTACACCTTC.

V gene TRBV4-3 combines with J gene TRBJ2-1; TRBD1 aligns across 7 bases. Germline V gene lookup returns CDR1 LGHNA and CDR2 YSLEER. J gave up 8 bases and V 0 bases, and 16 bases lay outside the gene matches. The CDR3 is 18 amino acids. The CDR3 reads CASSQERTGTLSADEQFF. The CDR3 coding sequence is TGCGCCAGCAGCCAAGAAAGGACAGGCACCCTTTCTGCGGATGAGCAGTTCTTC.

This clonotype came up many times. The chain couples TRBV9 to TRBJ2-1, with TRBD2 as a possible D gene (6 bases). Trimming stripped 3 bases from V and 6 bases from J, with 19 bases between. The CDR3 length is 16 residues. In germline, CDR1 is SGDLS, CDR2 YYNGEE. The CDR3 nucleotides are TGTGCCAGCAGCGGCCAGACTCGGGGGTTCGGCAATGAGCAGTTCTTC. This gives the protein CASSGQTRGFGNEQFF.

This clonotype has at least ten counts. This chain joins TRBV4-3 and TRBJ2-7, with unresolved D. The CDR3 sequence is 16 residues long. CDR1 LGHNA and CDR2 YSLEER come from the germline V gene. Trimming removed 4 bases at V and 4 bases at J, with 20 bases between. The DNA of the CDR3 is TGCGCCAGCAGCCTCTCCGCGTCCATACCTCTATACGAGCAGTACTTC. Translating gives CASSLSASIPLYEQYF.

This clonotype was recorded many times. The chain uses TRBV29-1 and TRBJ2-1; TRBD1 matches 9 bases. V lost 2 bases, J lost 7 bases, and 6 bases stayed unmatched. Germline lookup yields CDR1 SQVTM and CDR2 ANQGSEA. The CDR3 runs to 14 residues. Here the CDR3 reads CSVEPPDRGNEQFF. The CDR3 coding sequence is TGCAGCGTTGAACCCCCCGACAGGGGGAATGAGCAGTTCTTC.

The rearrangement links TRBV6-5 to TRBJ2-7; 8 bases match TRBD1. Trimming cost V 11 bases and J 3 bases; bases outside gene matches: 6. Germline loops: CDR1 MNHEY, CDR2 SVGAGI. The CDR3 loop spans 12 amino acids. CDR3 DNA sequence: TGTGCCGCACAGGGGGTGGGCTACGAGCAGTACTTC. Amino acid sequence: CAAQGVGYEQYF.